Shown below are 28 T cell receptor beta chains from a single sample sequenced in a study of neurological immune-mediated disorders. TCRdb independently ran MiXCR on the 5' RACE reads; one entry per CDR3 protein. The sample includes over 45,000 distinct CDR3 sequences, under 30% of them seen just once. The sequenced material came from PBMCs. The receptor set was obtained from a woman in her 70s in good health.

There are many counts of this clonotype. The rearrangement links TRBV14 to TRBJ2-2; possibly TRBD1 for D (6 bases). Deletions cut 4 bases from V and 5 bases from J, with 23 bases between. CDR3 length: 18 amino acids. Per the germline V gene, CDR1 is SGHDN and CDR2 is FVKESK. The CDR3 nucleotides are TGTGCCAGCAGCCGTTCGACAGGCGGGCTCCGGCGGACCGGGGAGCTGTTTTTT. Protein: CASSRSTGGLRRTGELFF.

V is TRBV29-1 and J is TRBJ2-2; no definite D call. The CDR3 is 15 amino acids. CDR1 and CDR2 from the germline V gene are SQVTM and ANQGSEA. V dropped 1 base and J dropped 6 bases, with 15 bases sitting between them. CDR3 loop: CSVEGGSRGPGELFF. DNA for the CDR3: TGCAGCGTTGAAGGTGGCAGCCGAGGCCCCGGGGAGCTGTTTTTT.

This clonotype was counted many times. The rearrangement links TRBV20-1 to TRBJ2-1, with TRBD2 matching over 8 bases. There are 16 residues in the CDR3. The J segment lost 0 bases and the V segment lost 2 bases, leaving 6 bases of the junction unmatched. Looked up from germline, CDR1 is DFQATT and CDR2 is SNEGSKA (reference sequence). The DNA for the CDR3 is TGCAGTGCTAGAACCACTAGCGGAAGCTCCTACAATGAGCAGTTCTTC. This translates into CSARTTSGSSYNEQFF.

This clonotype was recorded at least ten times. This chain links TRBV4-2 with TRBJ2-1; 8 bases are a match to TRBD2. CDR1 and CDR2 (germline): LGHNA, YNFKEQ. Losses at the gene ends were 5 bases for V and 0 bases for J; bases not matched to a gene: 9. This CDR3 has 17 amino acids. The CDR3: CASSIPLAGSSYNEQFF. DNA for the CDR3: TGTGCCAGCAGCATTCCCTTAGCGGGAAGCTCCTACAATGAGCAGTTCTTC.

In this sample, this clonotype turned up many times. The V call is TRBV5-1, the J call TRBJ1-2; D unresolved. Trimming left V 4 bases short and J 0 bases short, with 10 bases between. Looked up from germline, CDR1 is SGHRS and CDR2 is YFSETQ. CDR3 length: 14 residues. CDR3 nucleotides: TGCGCCAGCAGCCCAGTAACTGCTAACTATGGCTACACCTTC. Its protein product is CASSPVTANYGYTF.

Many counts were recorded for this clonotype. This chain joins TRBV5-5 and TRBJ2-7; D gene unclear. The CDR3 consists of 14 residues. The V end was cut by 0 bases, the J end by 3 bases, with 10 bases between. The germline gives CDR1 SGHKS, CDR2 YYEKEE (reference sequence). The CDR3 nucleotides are TGTGCCAGCAGCTTGGGTTACATAAACTACGAGCAGTACTTC. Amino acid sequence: CASSLGYINYEQYF.

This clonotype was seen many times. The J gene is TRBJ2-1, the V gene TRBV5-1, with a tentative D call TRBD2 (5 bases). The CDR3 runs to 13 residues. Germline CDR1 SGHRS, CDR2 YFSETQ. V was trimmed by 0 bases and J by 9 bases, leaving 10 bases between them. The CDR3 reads CASSLEDWGEQFF. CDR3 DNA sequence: TGCGCCAGCAGCTTGGAGGACTGGGGTGAGCAGTTCTTC.

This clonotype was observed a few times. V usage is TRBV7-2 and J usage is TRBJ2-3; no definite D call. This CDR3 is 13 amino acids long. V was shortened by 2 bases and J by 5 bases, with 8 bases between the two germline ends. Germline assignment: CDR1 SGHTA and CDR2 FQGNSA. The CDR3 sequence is CASSLYGRDTQYF. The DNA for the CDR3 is TGTGCCAGCAGCTTATATGGGCGAGATACGCAGTATTTT.

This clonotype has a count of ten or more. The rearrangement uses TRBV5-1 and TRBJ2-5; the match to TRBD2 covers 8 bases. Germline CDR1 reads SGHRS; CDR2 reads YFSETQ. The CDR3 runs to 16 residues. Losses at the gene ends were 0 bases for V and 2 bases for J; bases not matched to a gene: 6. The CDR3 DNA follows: TGCGCCAGCAGCTTGGGAGCGGGAGTCCGGCAAGAGACCCAGTACTTC. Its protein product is CASSLGAGVRQETQYF.

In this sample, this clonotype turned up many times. CDR3 nucleotide sequence: TGCGCCAGCAGCTTGGACGGTAGGACTCGTAGTGATCCGAATGGCTACACCTTC. Amino acid sequence: CASSLDGRTRSDPNGYTF. V is TRBV5-1 and J is TRBJ1-2; no clear D gene. The CDR3 is made up of 18 amino acids. Trimming shortened V by 0 bases and J by 6 bases, and 24 bases separated the two germline ends. Germline CDR1 is SGHRS and CDR2 is YFSETQ.

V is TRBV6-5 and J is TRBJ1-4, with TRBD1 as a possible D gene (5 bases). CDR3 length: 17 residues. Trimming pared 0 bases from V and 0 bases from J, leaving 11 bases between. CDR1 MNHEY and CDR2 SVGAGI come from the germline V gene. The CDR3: CASSYSRQTATNEKLFF. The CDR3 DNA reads TGTGCCAGCAGTTACTCGAGACAGACGGCAACTAATGAAAAACTGTTTTTT.

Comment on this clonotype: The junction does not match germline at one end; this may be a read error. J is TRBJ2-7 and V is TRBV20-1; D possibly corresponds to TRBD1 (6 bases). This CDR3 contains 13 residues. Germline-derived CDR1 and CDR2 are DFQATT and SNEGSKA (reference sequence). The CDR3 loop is CRATGGRGYEQDF. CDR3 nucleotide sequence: TGCAGAGCCACAGGTGGCAGGGGCTACGAGCAGGACTTC.

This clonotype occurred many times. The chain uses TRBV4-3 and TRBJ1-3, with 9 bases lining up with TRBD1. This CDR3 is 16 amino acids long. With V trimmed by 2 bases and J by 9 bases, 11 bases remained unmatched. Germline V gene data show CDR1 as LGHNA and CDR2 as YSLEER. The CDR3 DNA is TGCGCCAGCAGCCAATTCACCGGGACAGGGTTGAGCACCATATATTTT. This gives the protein CASSQFTGTGLSTIYF.

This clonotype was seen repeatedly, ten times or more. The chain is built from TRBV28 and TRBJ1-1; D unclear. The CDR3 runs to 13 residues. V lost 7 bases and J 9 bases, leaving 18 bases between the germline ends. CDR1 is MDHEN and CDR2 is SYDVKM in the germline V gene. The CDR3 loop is CASKVPTSGKAFF. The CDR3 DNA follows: TGTGCCAGCAAAGTACCGACGTCGGGGAAAGCTTTCTTT.

The CDR3 spells CASSGRQGAGNSPLHF. CDR3 in DNA: TGCGCCAGCAGCGGGAGACAGGGGGCCGGTAATTCACCCCTCCACTTT. The chain is built from TRBV5-1 and TRBJ1-6, with TRBD1 matching 10 bases. Germline V gene lookup returns CDR1 SGHRS and CDR2 YFSETQ. V shed 4 bases, J shed 6 bases, and the junction held 7 bases outside the gene matches. This CDR3 has 16 amino acids.

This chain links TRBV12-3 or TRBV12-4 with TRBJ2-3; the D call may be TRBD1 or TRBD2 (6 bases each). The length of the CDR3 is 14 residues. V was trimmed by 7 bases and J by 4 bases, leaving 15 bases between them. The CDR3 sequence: CASIIDRRADTQYF. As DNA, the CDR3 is TGTGCCAGCATCATAGACAGGAGGGCAGATACGCAGTATTTT.

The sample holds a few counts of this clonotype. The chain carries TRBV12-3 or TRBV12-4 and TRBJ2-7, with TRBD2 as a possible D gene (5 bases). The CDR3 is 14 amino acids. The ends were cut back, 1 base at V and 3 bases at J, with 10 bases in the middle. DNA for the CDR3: TGTGCCAGCAGTTTAGGAGGGAAGGGCTACGAGCAGTACTTC. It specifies CASSLGGKGYEQYF.

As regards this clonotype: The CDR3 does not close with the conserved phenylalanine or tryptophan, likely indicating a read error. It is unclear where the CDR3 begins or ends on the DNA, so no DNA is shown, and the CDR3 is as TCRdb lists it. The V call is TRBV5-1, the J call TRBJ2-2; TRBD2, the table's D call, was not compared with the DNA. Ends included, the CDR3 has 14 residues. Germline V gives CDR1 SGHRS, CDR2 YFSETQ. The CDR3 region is CASSPTSVGGELVY.

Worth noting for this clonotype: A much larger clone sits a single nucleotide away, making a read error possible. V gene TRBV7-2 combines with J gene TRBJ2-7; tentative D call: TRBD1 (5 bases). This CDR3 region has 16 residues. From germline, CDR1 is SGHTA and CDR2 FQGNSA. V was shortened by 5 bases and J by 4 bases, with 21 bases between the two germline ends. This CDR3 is CASSPAAGNILYEQYF. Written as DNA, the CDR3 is TGTGCCAGCAGCCCGGCGGCAGGGAATATATTATACGAGCAGTACTTC.

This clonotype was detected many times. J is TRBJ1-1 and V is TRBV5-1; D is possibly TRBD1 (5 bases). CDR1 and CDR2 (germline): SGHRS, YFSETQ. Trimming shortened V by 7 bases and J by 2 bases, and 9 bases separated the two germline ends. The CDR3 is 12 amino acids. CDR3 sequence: CASGQGNTEAFF. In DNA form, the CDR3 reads TGCGCCAGCGGCCAGGGAAACACTGAAGCTTTCTTT.

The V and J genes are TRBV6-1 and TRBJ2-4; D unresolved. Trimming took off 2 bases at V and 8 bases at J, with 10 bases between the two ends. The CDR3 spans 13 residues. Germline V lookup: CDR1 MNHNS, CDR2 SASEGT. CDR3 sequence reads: CASSETVRDIQYF. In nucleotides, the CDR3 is TGTGCCAGCAGTGAAACGGTTAGGGACATTCAGTACTTC.

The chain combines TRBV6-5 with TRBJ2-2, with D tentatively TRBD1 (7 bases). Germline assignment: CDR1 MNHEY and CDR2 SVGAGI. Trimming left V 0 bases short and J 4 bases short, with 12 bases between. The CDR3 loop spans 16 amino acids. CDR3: CASSYSGGGFTGELFF. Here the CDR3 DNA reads TGTGCCAGCAGTTACTCTGGAGGGGGCTTCACCGGGGAGCTGTTTTTT.

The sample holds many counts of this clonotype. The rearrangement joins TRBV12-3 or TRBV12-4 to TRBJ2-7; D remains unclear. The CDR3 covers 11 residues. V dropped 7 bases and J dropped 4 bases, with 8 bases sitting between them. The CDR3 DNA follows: TGTGCCAGCAAGGGTTCATACGAGCAGTACTTC. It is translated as CASKGSYEQYF.

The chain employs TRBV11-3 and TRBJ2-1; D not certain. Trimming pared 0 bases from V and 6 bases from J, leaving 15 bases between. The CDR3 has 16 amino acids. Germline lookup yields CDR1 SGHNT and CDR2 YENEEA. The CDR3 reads CASSLDSQLPLNEQFF. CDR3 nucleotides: TGTGCCAGCAGCTTAGATTCTCAGCTCCCCCTCAATGAGCAGTTCTTC.

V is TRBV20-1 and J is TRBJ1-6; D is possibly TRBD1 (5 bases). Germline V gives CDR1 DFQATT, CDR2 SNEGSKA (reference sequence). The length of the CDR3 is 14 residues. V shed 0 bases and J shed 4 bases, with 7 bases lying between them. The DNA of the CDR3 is TGCAGTGCTAGAGATCAGGGTTATAATTCACCCCTCCACTTT. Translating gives CSARDQGYNSPLHF.

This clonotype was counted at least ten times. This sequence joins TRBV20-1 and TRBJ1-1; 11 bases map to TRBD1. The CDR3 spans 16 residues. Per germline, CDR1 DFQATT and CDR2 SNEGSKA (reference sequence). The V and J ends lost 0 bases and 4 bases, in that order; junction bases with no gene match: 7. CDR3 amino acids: CSARESDRGRGTEAFF. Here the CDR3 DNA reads TGCAGTGCTAGAGAGTCGGACAGGGGGCGTGGCACTGAAGCTTTCTTT.

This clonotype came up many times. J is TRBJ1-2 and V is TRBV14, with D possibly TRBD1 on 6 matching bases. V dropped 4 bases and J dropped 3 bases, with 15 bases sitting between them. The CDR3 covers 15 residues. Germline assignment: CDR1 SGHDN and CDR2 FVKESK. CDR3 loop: CASSRGAGGDYGYTF. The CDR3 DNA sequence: TGTGCCAGCAGCCGGGGGGCCGGGGGCGACTATGGCTACACCTTC.

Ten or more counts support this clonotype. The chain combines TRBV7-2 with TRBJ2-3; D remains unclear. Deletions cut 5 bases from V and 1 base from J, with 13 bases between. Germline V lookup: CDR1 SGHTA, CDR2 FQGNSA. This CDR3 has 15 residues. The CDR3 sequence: CASSAGVSRTDTQYF. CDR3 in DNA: TGTGCCAGCAGCGCCGGAGTCAGTCGCACAGATACGCAGTATTTT. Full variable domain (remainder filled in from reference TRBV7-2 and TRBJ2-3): GAGVSQSPSNKVTEKGKDVELRCDPISGHTALYWYRQSLGQGLEFLIYFQGNSAPDKSGLPSDRFSAERTGGSVSTLTIQRTQQEDSAVYLCASSAGVSRTDTQYFGPGTRLTVL.